The TCR beta chain under discussion was sequenced for a study of CD8 T cells in Susac syndrome. The germline V gene encodes CDR1 SGHTA and CDR2 FQGNSA. With V trimmed by 5 bases and J by 3 bases, 4 bases remained unmatched. The length of the CDR3 is 14 residues. TCR beta from blood CD8+ and CD4+ T cells was sequenced. The authors reverse transcribed roughly 0.5 to 1 ug RNA with random hexamers. In TCRdb, the immunoSEQ multiplex PCR reads were re-called with MiXCR into one record per CDR3 protein. The table records about 120,000 distinct CDR3 sequences, about 90% of them present only once. The chain employs TRBV7-2 and TRBJ1-2; 9 nucleotides line up with TRBD1. This sequence originates from a human donor in good health. The sample was CD4+ T cells from PBMCs. CDR3 nucleotides: TGTGCCAGCAGCCGGGGACAGGGTTACTATGGCTACACCTTC. Translation gives CASSRGQGYYGYTF.